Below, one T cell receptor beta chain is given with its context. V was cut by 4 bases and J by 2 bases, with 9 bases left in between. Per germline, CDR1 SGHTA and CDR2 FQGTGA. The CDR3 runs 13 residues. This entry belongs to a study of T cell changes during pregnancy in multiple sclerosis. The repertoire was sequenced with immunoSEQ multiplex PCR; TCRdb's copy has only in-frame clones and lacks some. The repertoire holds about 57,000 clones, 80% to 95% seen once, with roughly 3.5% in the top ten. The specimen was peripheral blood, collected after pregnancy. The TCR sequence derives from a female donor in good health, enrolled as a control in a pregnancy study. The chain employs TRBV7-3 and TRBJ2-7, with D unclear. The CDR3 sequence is CASSSPGTYEQYF. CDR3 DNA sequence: TGTGCCAGCAGCTCCCCAGGCACCTACGAGCAGTACTTC.